This paragraph covers one T cell receptor beta chain sequence. Its specificity is unknown. CDR1 and CDR2 (germline): LNHDA, SQIVND (reference sequence). V was pared by 8 bases and J by 5 bases, with 15 bases between. This CDR3 has 13 residues. The data are from a study of PD-1 blockade in classical Hodgkin lymphoma. Each and every patient relapsed after autologous stem cell transplantation, and patients got differing brentuximab vedotin exposure. TCRdb's copy holds only in-frame clones and misses some; the assay was immunoSEQ multiplex PCR. The data hold around 26,000 clones, with 60% to 80% observed a single time. Overall study results and limits: Reported findings placed baseline TCR diversity lower in newly diagnosed patients (compared with healthy donors). Whereas CD4+ TCR diversity had risen significantly by C4D1, CD8+ TCR diversity had not.

The material sequenced was peripheral blood mononuclear cells (PBMCs), taken at baseline. This TCR was recovered from a human donor with classical Hodgkin lymphoma. The chain uses TRBV19 and TRBJ1-2, with D possibly matching TRBD1 (5 bases). CDR3 residues: CASGGTGRYGYTF. CDR3 sequence (DNA): TGTGCCAGTGGCGGGACGGGGAGGTATGGCTACACCTTC.